This section outlines one TCR beta chain sequence together with its context. In the original analysis: Estimated nucleated cell counts came from reference gene primer amplification. Libraries were prepared by immunoSEQ multiplex PCR; TCRdb keeps only in-frame clonotypes and omits some of them. Clone size and the V and J calls come from that table; the DNA yielded D and trimming. The table records around 150,000 clones, 65% to 85% of them present only once. CDR3 size: 15 residues. Germline loops: CDR1 LNHDA, CDR2 SQIVND (reference sequence). Trimming cost V 5 bases and J 3 bases; bases outside gene matches: 6. The entry originates in a study of blood T cell repertoires in COVID-19. Study-level background: COVID-19 samples, acute and convalescent, were from the United States, Italy and Spain. The cDNA or gDNA used as material had been derived from T cells, B-cell-depleted T cells, or PBMCs.

The J gene is TRBJ2-1, the V gene TRBV19, with TRBD1 identical over 8 bases. Source material: peripheral blood. The TCR comes from a woman of 80 years or more with active or convalescent COVID-19. This chain's CDR3 is CASSAQGAGYNEQFF. In nucleotides, the CDR3 is TGTGCCAGTAGTGCCCAGGGGGCTGGCTACAATGAGCAGTTCTTC.